Listed below are T cell receptor beta chains from one sample, sequenced in a study of T-cell reconstitution after alpha-beta-depleted transplantation in children. TCRdb ran MiXCR on the PCR reads and lists one entry per CDR3 protein. The table includes 600,000 to 700,000 distinct CDR3 sequences, around 16% detected once. The sequencing used PBMCs from the stem cell graft donor, collected from the stem cell graft. All receptors derive from a human donor who donated a stem cell graft to a child with acute myeloid leukemia. CDR3s include the opening cysteine and the closing phenylalanine or tryptophan. A D gene is named only where the DNA matches it firmly. A clone size is listed for some rows: how often the clone was seen (once, few, many), or a class if it is expanded.

v_call	clone_size	j_call	d_call	cdr3_aa	cdr3_nt
TRBV12-3/TRBV12-4	NA	TRBJ1-5	NA	CASSLGTRLYSNQPQHF	TGTGCCAGCAGTTTGGGGACCAGACTGTATAGCAATCAGCCCCAGCATTTT
TRBV15	NA	TRBJ2-3	NA	CATSRDPSGPSTDTQYF	TGTGCCACCAGCAGAGATCCCAGCGGACCTAGCACAGATACGCAGTATTTT
TRBV30	NA	TRBJ2-7	NA	CAWASESYEQYF	TGTGCCTGGGCTTCAGAATCCTACGAGCAGTACTTC
TRBV9	few	TRBJ1-2	NA	CASSAPGTNYGYTF	TGTGCCAGCAGCGCCCCGGGGACAAACTATGGCTACACCTTC
TRBV30	NA	TRBJ1-2	TRBD1	CAWSRDRATNNYGYTF	TGTGCCTGGAGCCGGGACAGAGCCACGAACAACTATGGCTACACCTTC
TRBV7-6	NA	TRBJ1-1	TRBD1	CASSLAGGGNTEAFF	TGTGCCAGCAGCTTAGCGGGAGGGGGCAACACTGAAGCTTTCTTT
TRBV12-3/TRBV12-4	NA	TRBJ1-4	TRBD1	CASSQDRGTTNEKLFF	TGTGCCAGCAGCCAAGACAGGGGAACAACTAATGAAAAACTGTTTTTT
TRBV12-3/TRBV12-4	few	TRBJ2-2	NA	CASRGGTGTGELFF	TGTGCCAGCAGGGGAGGGACAGGCACCGGGGAGCTGTTTTTT
TRBV15	few	TRBJ2-7	NA	CATSTPGLLPYEQYF	TGTGCCACCAGCACCCCGGGACTTCTCCCCTACGAGCAGTACTTC
TRBV20-1	many	TRBJ2-1	NA	CSARGGYNEQFF	TGCAGTGCTAGGGGGGGATACAATGAGCAGTTCTTC
TRBV7-2	NA	TRBJ1-1	NA	CASSFIGRLMNTEAFF	TGTGCCAGCAGCTTTATTGGACGCCTCATGAACACTGAAGCTTTCTTT
TRBV20-1	many	TRBJ2-3	NA	CSAARAIASTDTQYF	TGCAGTGCCGCCCGGGCCATAGCTAGCACAGATACGCAGTATTTT
TRBV6-5	few	TRBJ1-6	NA	CASSYAGSGSPLHF	TGTGCCAGCAGTTATGCGGGGAGCGGATCACCCCTCCACTTT
TRBV6-2/TRBV6-3	NA	TRBJ1-1	NA	CASSYQGSGNTEAFF	TGTGCCAGCAGTTACCAGGGTTCGGGGAACACTGAAGCTTTCTTT
TRBV20-1	many	TRBJ1-4	NA	CSASSHLTLTNEKLFF	TGCAGTGCTAGTTCTCACCTTACTTTAACTAATGAAAAACTGTTTTTT
TRBV7-2	many	TRBJ2-4	NA	CASSLEQGAKNIQYF	TGTGCCAGCAGCTTAGAGCAGGGAGCCAAAAACATTCAGTACTTC
TRBV5-1	many	TRBJ1-5	NA	CASSGGEGQPQHF	TGCGCCAGCAGCGGGGGGGAAGGTCAGCCCCAGCATTTT
TRBV20-1	many	TRBJ2-3	NA	CSARGKGDTQYF	TGCAGTGCTAGAGGAAAGGGCGATACGCAGTATTTT
TRBV20-1	few	TRBJ2-3	NA	CSVAPGGRGRTDTQYF	TGCAGTGTCGCCCCCGGGGGCCGGGGGCGGACAGATACGCAGTATTTT
TRBV6-5	many	TRBJ2-1	NA	CASSRDDEQFF	TGTGCCAGCAGCCGGGATGATGAGCAGTTCTTC
TRBV20-1	many	TRBJ2-3	NA	CSATGAASTDTQYF	TGCAGTGCTACAGGGGCTGCCAGCACAGATACGCAGTATTTT
TRBV20-1	few	TRBJ1-5	NA	CSAIDPGAGDNQPQHF	TGCAGTGCCATCGACCCCGGGGCAGGGGATAATCAGCCCCAGCATTTT
TRBV5-1	many	TRBJ2-1	TRBD1	CASSWGPGGAGNEQFF	TGCGCCAGCAGCTGGGGTCCAGGGGGCGCGGGGAATGAGCAGTTCTTC
TRBV5-1	many	TRBJ1-1	TRBD1	CASSPPGQAMNTEAFF	TGCGCCAGCAGCCCCCCGGGACAGGCCATGAACACTGAAGCTTTCTTT
TRBV9	many	TRBJ2-7	NA	CASSVDGGYEQYF	TGTGCCAGCAGCGTAGATGGCGGCTACGAGCAGTACTTC
TRBV7-3	NA	TRBJ2-5	TRBD2	CASSISGLAQETQYF	TGTGCCAGCAGCATCTCGGGACTAGCGCAGGAGACCCAGTACTTC
TRBV7-9	many	TRBJ1-1	NA	CASSLVSGGAETEAFF	TGTGCCAGCAGCTTGGTGAGTGGGGGCGCGGAGACTGAAGCTTTCTTT
TRBV7-2	many	TRBJ2-3	TRBD1	CASSSGQTSTDTQYF	TGTGCCAGCAGCTCGGGACAGACAAGCACAGATACGCAGTATTTT
TRBV7-2	NA	TRBJ1-1	NA	CASSLGAGGNRGTEAFF	TGTGCCAGCAGCTTAGGCGCTGGGGGTAATCGTGGTACTGAAGCTTTCTTT